Listed below are T cell receptor beta chains from one sample, sequenced in a study of OX40 agonist ivuxolimab in advanced cancers. Sequenced by immunoSEQ multiplex PCR; TCRdb stores in-frame clones only, minus some. The sample gives some 100,000 clones, 90% of which show up once; more than 0.25% is in the top ten. The sample consisted of CD4+ or CD8+ T cells sorted from blood, taken in a trial of the OX40 agonist ivuxolimab. The receptors stem from an adult with an advanced solid tumor such as melanoma, head and neck, liver or kidney cancer. Each CDR3 is given with its conserved first and last residue. Fields, in order: clone size, V gene, D gene, J gene, CDR3 length, CDR3 DNA, CDR3 protein. The D gene is left open where the match is weak. Some rows mark clone size as missing; the rest say once, few, many or name a class of expanded clone.

-	TRBV19	TRBD1	TRBJ2-3	13	TGTGCCAGTAGTATACAGGGGGCAGATACGCAGTATTTT	CASSIQGADTQYF
few	TRBV7-2	TRBD1	TRBJ1-2	13	TGTGCCAGCAGCCGCAGGGGGGGACGTGGCTACACCTTC	CASSRRGGRGYTF
-	TRBV6-5	-	TRBJ1-1	15	TGTGCCAGCAGTTACTCGGCCGCGGTGAACACTGAAGCTTTCTTT	CASSYSAAVNTEAFF
-	TRBV27	TRBD1	TRBJ1-1	14	TGTGCCAGCAGAGCTCACGGACAGGGCACTGAAGCTTTCTTT	CASRAHGQGTEAFF
-	TRBV7-2	TRBD2	TRBJ2-7	15	TGTGCCAGCAGCTTAGGACTAGCGACGTCCTACGAGCAGTACTTC	CASSLGLATSYEQYF
-	TRBV6-6	-	TRBJ1-2	13	TGTGCCAGCAGCCCCGACAGCGAGTTTGGCTACACCTTC	CASSPDSEFGYTF
-	TRBV7-5	-	TRBJ2-1	16	TGTGCCAGAAGCCACCAGGGTAGCGGGTTTCGCCATGAGCAGTTCTTC	CARSHQGSGFRHEQFF
-	TRBV19	-	TRBJ1-2	14	TGTGCCAGTAGTAGGAGACAGTCTAACTATGGCTACACCTTC	CASSRRQSNYGYTF
-	TRBV9	-	TRBJ2-5	13	TGTGCCAGCAGCGTAGAAGGGCTCGGGACCCAGTACTTC	CASSVEGLGTQYF
-	TRBV30	-	TRBJ2-7	12	TGTGCCTGGAATAGTATCTCCTACGAGCAGTACTTC	CAWNSISYEQYF
-	TRBV18	TRBD2	TRBJ2-5	13	TGTGCCAGCTCACCGGGAGGGAAATCGACCCAGTACTTC	CASSPGGKSTQYF
-	TRBV15	TRBD1	TRBJ1-4	16	TGTGCCACCAGCAGGCCCCGAGGACAGGGGGGTGAAAAACTGTTTTTT	CATSRPRGQGGEKLFF
few	TRBV18	TRBD2	TRBJ2-5	16	TGTGCCAGCTCACCACGGGTAGGGACTACCCAAGAGACCCAGTACTTC	CASSPRVGTTQETQYF
-	TRBV6-1	TRBD2	TRBJ2-3	12	TGTGCCAGCGCGGGAGGCACAGATACGCAGTATTTT	CASAGGTDTQYF
-	TRBV28	TRBD1	TRBJ2-7	15	TGTGCCAGCAGTTTCTCAGGACAGGGGACCTACGAGCAGTACTTC	CASSFSGQGTYEQYF
-	TRBV19	TRBD2	TRBJ2-5	15	TGTGCCAGTAGTCCATTAGCGGGAGTGAGAGAGACCCAGTACTTC	CASSPLAGVRETQYF
-	TRBV7-2	-	TRBJ2-3	16	TGTGCCAGCAGCCGCCGGCACGGGATAACATCCGATACGCAGTATTTT	CASSRRHGITSDTQYF
-	TRBV6-1	TRBD1	TRBJ1-4	15	TGTGCCAGCAGCCTATCTGGGCAGGGGGCACGCGAACTGTTTTTT	CASSLSGQGARELFF
-	TRBV10-2	TRBD2	TRBJ2-1	16	TGCGCCAGCAGTGAGACCCCTCGGGGAGGGCGGAATGAGCAGTTCTTC	CASSETPRGGRNEQFF
-	TRBV18	TRBD1	TRBJ2-5	14	TGTGCCAGCTCACCCAGGGGGATCCTAGAGACCCAGTACTTC	CASSPRGILETQYF
-	TRBV5-1	-	TRBJ2-2	14	TGCGCCAGCAGCCCCTGGGGGGAGACCGGGGAGCTGTTTTTT	CASSPWGETGELFF
-	TRBV7-3	TRBD2	TRBJ2-7	14	TGTGCCAGCAGCTTGCCGCAGCGGGGTCCCGAGCAGTACTTC	CASSLPQRGPEQYF